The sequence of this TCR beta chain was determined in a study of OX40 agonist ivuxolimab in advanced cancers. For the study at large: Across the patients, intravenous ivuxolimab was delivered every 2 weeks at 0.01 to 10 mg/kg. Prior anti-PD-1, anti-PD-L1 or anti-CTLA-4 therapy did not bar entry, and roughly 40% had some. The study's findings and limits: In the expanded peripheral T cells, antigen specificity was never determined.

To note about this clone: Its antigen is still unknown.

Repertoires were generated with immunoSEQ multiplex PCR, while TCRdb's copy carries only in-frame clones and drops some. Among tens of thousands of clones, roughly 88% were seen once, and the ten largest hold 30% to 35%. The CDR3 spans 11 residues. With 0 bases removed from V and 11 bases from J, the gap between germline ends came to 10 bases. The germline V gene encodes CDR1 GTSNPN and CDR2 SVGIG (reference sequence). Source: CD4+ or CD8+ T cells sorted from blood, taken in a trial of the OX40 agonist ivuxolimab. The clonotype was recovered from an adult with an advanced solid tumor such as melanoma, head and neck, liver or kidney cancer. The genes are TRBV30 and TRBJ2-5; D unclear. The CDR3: CAWSVPAGQYF. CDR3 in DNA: TGTGCCTGGAGTGTACCCGCCGGGCAGTACTTC.